The clone carrying this T cell receptor (beta chain) has just a few counts. The data were taken from a study of T-cell memory formation after mild COVID-19. Study-level information: Clustering of TCRs was largely donor specific.

TCRdb reprocessed the 5' RACE reads with MiXCR, giving one entry per CDR3 protein. The sample has 100,000 to 150,000 distinct CDR3 sequences, less than 6.5% seen once. Germline V gene lookup returns CDR1 SEHNR and CDR2 FQNEAQ (reference sequence). Trimming removed 5 bases at V and 5 bases at J, with 18 bases between. The CDR3 is made up of 15 amino acids. Sequenced: PBMCs or a T cell subset sorted from them (not recorded which). The chain couples TRBV7-9 to TRBJ2-5, with D possibly being TRBD2 (6 bases). The clonotype comes from an adult woman who had mild COVID-19 (a few samples of this study predate the infection). Cell type and time point are not known. In nucleotides, the CDR3 is TGTGCCAGCAGCGACTTTGGAGGGTTGGGGGAGACCCAGTACTTC. This gives the protein CASSDFGGLGETQYF. Supplemented by reference TRBV7-9 and TRBJ2-5, the full variable domain reads DTGVSQNPRHKITKRGQNVTFRCDPISEHNRLYWYRQTLGQGPEFLTYFQNEAQLEKSRLLSDRFSAERPKGSFSTLEIQRTEQGDSAMYLCASSDFGGLGETQYFGPGTRLLVL.